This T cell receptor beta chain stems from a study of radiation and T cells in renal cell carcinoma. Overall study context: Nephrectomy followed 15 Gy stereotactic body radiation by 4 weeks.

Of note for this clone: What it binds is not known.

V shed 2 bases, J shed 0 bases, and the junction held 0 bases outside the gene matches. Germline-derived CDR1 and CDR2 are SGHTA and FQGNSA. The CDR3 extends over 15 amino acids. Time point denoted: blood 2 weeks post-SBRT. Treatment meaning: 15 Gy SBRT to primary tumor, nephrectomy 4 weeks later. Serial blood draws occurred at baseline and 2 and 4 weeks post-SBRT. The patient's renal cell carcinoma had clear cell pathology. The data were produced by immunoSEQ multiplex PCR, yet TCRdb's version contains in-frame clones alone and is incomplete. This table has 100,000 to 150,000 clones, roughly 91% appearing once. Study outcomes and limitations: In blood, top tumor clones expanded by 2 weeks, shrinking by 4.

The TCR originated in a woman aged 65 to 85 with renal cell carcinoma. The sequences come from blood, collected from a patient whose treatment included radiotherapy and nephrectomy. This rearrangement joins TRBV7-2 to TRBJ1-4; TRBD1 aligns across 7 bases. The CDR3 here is CASSLQGATNEKLFF. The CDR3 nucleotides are TGTGCCAGCAGCTTACAGGGGGCAACTAATGAAAAACTGTTTTTT. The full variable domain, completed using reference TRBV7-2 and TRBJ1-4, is GAGVSQSPSNKVTEKGKDVELRCDPISGHTALYWYRQSLGQGLEFLIYFQGNSAPDKSGLPSDRFSAERTGGSVSTLTIQRTQQEDSAVYLCASSLQGATNEKLFFGSGTQLSVL.